The 4 T cell receptor beta chains reported below all come from one sample, sequenced in a study of T cell changes during pregnancy in multiple sclerosis. Some clones are missing from TCRdb's copy, which holds only in-frame ones; the method was immunoSEQ multiplex PCR. The table shows tens of thousands of clones, with around 94% occurring only once. The sample was CD8+ T cells from peripheral blood mononuclear cells, taken in the third trimester of pregnancy. The receptors derive from a female donor with multiple sclerosis, enrolled in a pregnancy study.

This clone was seen only once. The genes are TRBV6-1 and TRBJ1-5; 10 bases agree with TRBD1. The CDR3 runs to 16 residues. From germline, CDR1 is MNHNS and CDR2 SASEGT. J was trimmed by 4 bases and V by 0 bases; bases with no gene match: 3. In DNA form, the CDR3 reads TGTGCCAGCAGTGAAGCGCTGGGACAGGGGAATCAGCCCCAGCATTTT. Residues: CASSEALGQGNQPQHF.

The chain recombines TRBV5-6 with TRBJ2-5; D possibly corresponds to TRBD2 (5 bases). In germline, CDR1 is SGHDT, CDR2 YYEEEE. The CDR3 consists of 17 residues. Trimming took off 0 bases at V and 3 bases at J, with 18 bases between the two ends. The CDR3 DNA follows: TGTGCCAGCAGCTTGGTAAGAGAGGGTTTAATCAAAGAGACCCAGTACTTC. Translating it yields CASSLVREGLIKETQYF.

This rearrangement joins TRBV14 to TRBJ2-1; a possible D gene is TRBD2 (6 bases). The CDR3 is 14 amino acids. Germline V gene data show CDR1 as SGHDN and CDR2 as FVKESK. V lost 5 bases to trimming and J lost 9 bases, with 17 bases between them. CDR3 nucleotide sequence: TGTGCCAGCAGCGGCCCGATAGCGGCGGCTGAGCAGTTCTTC. This encodes CASSGPIAAAEQFF.

The J gene is TRBJ2-5, the V gene TRBV6-5; D possibly corresponds to TRBD1 (6 bases). From germline, CDR1 is MNHEY and CDR2 SVGAGI. This CDR3 contains 15 residues. V lost 5 bases and J lost 5, with 18 bases in between. The CDR3 spells CASSTLGGLGETQYF. The CDR3 nucleotides are TGTGCCAGCAGTACCTTAGGGGGTCTCGGGGAGACCCAGTACTTC.